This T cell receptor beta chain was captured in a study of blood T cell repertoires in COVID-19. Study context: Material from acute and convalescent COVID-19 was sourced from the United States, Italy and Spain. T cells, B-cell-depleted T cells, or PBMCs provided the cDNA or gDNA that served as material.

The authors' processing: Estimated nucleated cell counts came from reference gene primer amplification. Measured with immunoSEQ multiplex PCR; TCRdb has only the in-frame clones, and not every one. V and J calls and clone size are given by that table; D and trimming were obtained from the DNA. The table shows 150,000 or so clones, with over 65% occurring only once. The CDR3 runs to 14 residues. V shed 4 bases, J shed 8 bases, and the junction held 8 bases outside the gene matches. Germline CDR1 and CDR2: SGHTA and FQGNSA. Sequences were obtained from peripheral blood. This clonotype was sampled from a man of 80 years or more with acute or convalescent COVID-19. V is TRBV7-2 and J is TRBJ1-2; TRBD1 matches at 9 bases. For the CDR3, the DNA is TGTGCCAGCAGCTCTACCGGACAGGGGATCGGCTACACCTTC. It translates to CASSSTGQGIGYTF.